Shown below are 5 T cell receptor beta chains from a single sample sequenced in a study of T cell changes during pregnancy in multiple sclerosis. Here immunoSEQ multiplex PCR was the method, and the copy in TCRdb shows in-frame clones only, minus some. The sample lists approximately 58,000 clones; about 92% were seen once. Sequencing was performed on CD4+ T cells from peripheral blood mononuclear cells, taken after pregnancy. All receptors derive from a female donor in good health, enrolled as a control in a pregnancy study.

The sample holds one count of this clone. CDR3 DNA sequence: TGCGCCAGCAGCTTGGAACAGGGCGCCACCGGGGAGCTGTTTTTT. Protein sequence: CASSLEQGATGELFF. The rearrangement joins TRBV5-1 to TRBJ2-2, with a possible D match to TRBD1 (6 bases). The CDR3 runs to 15 residues. V was trimmed by 0 bases and J by 4 bases, leaving 10 bases between them. Per the germline V gene, CDR1 is SGHRS and CDR2 is YFSETQ.

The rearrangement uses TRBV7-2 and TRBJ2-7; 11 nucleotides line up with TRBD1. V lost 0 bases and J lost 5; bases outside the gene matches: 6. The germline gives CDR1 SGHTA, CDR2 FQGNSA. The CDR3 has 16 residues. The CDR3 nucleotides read TGTGCCAGCAGCTTAGCCACGGACAGGGGGCTCAACGAGCAGTACTTC. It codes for CASSLATDRGLNEQYF. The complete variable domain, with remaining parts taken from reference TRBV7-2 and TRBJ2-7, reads GAGVSQSPSNKVTEKGKDVELRCDPISGHTALYWYRQSLGQGLEFLIYFQGNSAPDKSGLPSDRFSAERTGGSVSTLTIQRTQQEDSAVYLCASSLATDRGLNEQYFGPGTRLTVT.

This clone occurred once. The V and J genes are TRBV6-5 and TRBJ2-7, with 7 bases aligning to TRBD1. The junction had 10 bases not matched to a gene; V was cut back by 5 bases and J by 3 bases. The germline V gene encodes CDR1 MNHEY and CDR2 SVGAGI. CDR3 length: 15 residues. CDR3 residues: CASSLTWDRNYEQYF. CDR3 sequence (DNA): TGTGCCAGCAGTCTAACCTGGGACAGAAACTACGAGCAGTACTTC.

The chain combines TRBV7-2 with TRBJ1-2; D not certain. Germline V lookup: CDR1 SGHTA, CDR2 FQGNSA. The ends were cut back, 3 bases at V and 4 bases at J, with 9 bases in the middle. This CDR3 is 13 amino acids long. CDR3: CASSLETAYGYTF. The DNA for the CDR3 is TGTGCCAGCAGCTTGGAGACGGCCTATGGCTACACCTTC.

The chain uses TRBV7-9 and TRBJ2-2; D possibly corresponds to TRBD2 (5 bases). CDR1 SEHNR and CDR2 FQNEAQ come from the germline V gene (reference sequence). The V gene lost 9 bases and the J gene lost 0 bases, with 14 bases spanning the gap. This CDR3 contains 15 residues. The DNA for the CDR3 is TGTGCCAGTACAAGGACTCTGACGAACACCGGGGAGCTGTTTTTT. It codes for CASTRTLTNTGELFF.